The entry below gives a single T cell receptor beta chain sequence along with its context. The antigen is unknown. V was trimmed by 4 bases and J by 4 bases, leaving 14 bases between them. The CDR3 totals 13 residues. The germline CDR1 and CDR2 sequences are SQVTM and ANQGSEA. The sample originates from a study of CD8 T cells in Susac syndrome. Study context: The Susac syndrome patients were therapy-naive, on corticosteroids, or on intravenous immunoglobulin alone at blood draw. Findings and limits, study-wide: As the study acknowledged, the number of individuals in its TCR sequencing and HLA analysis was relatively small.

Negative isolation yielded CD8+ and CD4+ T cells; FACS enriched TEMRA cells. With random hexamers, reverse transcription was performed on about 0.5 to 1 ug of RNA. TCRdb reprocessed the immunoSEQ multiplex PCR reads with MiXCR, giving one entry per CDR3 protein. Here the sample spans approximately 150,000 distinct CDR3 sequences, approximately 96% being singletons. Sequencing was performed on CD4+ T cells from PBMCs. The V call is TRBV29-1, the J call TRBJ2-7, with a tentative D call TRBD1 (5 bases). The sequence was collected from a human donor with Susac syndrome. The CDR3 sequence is CSVGNRWGYEQYF. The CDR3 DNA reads TGCAGCGTTGGGAACAGGTGGGGTTACGAGCAGTACTTC.